The rows below give T cell receptor beta chains drawn from one sample of a study of T-cell reconstitution after alpha-beta-depleted transplantation in children. TCRdb recomputed calls from the PCR reads with MiXCR, one row per CDR3 protein. The sample has approximately 32,000 distinct CDR3 sequences; roughly 6.7% are singletons. The input for sequencing was peripheral blood, taken 60 days after TCRalphabeta/CD19-depleted stem cell transplant. These receptors all stem from a child in the first two years of life who had a stem cell transplant for acute myeloid leukemia, so the T cells may come from the graft donor. CDR3s include the opening cysteine and the closing phenylalanine or tryptophan. The D gene is left open where the match is weak. Rows may omit the clone size; those that give it use once, few, many or a size class.

>many|.|TRBJ2-3|TRBV4-1
TGCGCCAGCAGCCAGGAGGGTCGGGGAACAGATACGCAGTATTTT
CASSQEGRGTDTQYF
>many|.|TRBJ1-2|TRBV25-1
TGTGCCAGCAGTGAATCGGCCTATTTCTATGGCTACACCTTC
CASSESAYFYGYTF
>medium-sized|.|TRBJ2-2|TRBV7-9
TGTGCCAGCAGCTCCAACATAATATCATCCTCCCTGCGGACCGGGGAGCTGTTTTTT
CASSSNIISSSLRTGELFF
>many|TRBD1|TRBJ2-1|TRBV7-9
TGTGCCAGCAGCCCGGTGACAGGGGCTATGAATGAGCAGTTCTTC
CASSPVTGAMNEQFF
>many|.|TRBJ2-7|TRBV6-2/TRBV6-3
TGTGCCAGCAGTCCGGACGGCTACGAGCAGTACTTC
CASSPDGYEQYF
>many|.|TRBJ1-5|TRBV12-3/TRBV12-4
TGTGCCAGCAGGGGAACAGGGAAGACCAATCAGCCCCAGCATTTT
CASRGTGKTNQPQHF
>many|.|TRBJ1-1|TRBV6-5
TGTGCCAGCAGGGGGGGGCGTCACACTGAAGCTTTCTTT
CASRGGRHTEAFF
>many|.|TRBJ2-7|TRBV20-1
TGCAGTGCTTCTGACAGGTCTATAGGCTACGAGCAGTACTTC
CSASDRSIGYEQYF
>many|.|TRBJ2-3|TRBV2
TGTGCCAGCAGTGAAGGGGAAGGCACAGATACGCAGTATTTT
CASSEGEGTDTQYF
>few|.|TRBJ2-1|TRBV20-1
TGCTGCGCTGGGGCCCCCAGGACCGTACCATCCTACAATGAGCAGTTCTTC
CCAGAPRTVPSYNEQFF
>medium-sized|.|TRBJ2-7|TRBV28
TGTGCCAGCAGTTTTGGTCCTTACGAGCAGTACTTC
CASSFGPYEQYF
>many|TRBD1|TRBJ1-4|TRBV9
TGTGCCAGCAGCGTAGGAACAGGGGAGATGGGTAATGAAAAACTGTTTTTT
CASSVGTGEMGNEKLFF
>many|TRBD1|TRBJ2-2|TRBV29-1
TGCAGCGCCACCACTAACAGGGGGCTCAGCACCGGGGAGCTGTTTTTT
CSATTNRGLSTGELFF
>many|.|TRBJ2-1|TRBV20-1
TGCAGTGCATACTCGGGCCTCGCCAAGTTCTTC
CSAYSGLAKFF
>many|.|TRBJ1-5|TRBV20-1
TGCAGTGCGCAACAGGGTCTTCAGCAGCCCCAGCATTTT
CSAQQGLQQPQHF
>many|TRBD2|TRBJ2-2|TRBV13
TGTGCCAGCAGCTTAGATCCCAGCGGGACGGTCACCGGGGAGCTGTTTTTT
CASSLDPSGTVTGELFF
>many|.|TRBJ1-2|TRBV18
TGTGCCAGCTCACCGAAAGTTTCTAACTATGGCTACACCTTC
CASSPKVSNYGYTF
>many|.|TRBJ1-6|TRBV4-3
TGCGCCAGCAGCCAAGATCCTCCGGTGGGGAATTCACCCCTCCACTTT
CASSQDPPVGNSPLHF
>many|.|TRBJ2-7|TRBV9
TGTGCCAGCAGCTTTACGGGGGGCGCGGTTCCCTACGAGCAGTACTTC
CASSFTGGAVPYEQYF
>many|TRBD2|TRBJ2-2|TRBV7-3
TGTGCCAGCAGCTTAACTAGGGAGGGCACCGGGGAGCTGTTTTTT
CASSLTREGTGELFF
>few|.|TRBJ2-7|TRBV12-2
TGTGCAAGTCGCTCCCTTAAAACAGGGGGCCGGTCGGACGAGCAGTACTTC
CASRSLKTGGRSDEQYF
>many|.|TRBJ2-4|TRBV5-5
TGTGCCAGCAGCTTGGCGGCGGCAGGGGCCAAAAACATTCAGTACTTC
CASSLAAAGAKNIQYF
>many|.|TRBJ2-3|TRBV7-2
TGTGCCAGCAGCTTAGATGCCTACACAGATACGCAGTATTTT
CASSLDAYTDTQYF
>many|.|TRBJ1-2|TRBV29-1
TGCAGCGTTGTGGCAGACTATGGCTACACCTTC
CSVVADYGYTF
>few|TRBD1|TRBJ2-4|TRBV7-9
TGTGCCAGCAGCTTAGCCGGGACAGTTGACATTCAGTACTTC
CASSLAGTVDIQYF
>many|.|TRBJ1-2|TRBV20-1
TGCAGTGCCTCAGGGCAGGGCTACACCTTC
CSASGQGYTF
>many|TRBD1|TRBJ2-6|TRBV7-6
TGTGCCAGCAGCTTAGAGACCGGGACAGGGAGCTCTGGGGCCAACGTCCTGACTTTC
CASSLETGTGSSGANVLTF
>many|TRBD1|TRBJ1-1|TRBV20-1
TGCAGTGCCAGGACAGGGGCGATGAACACTGAAGCTTTCTTT
CSARTGAMNTEAFF
>many|.|TRBJ1-3|TRBV11-2
TGTGCCAGCAGCTTGTCGAGGGGGGATGGAAACACCATATATTTT
CASSLSRGDGNTIYF
>many|TRBD1|TRBJ1-1|TRBV12-3/TRBV12-4
TGTGCCAGCATGACCTCAGGGGGCAGTGAAGCTTTCTTT
CASMTSGGSEAFF
>many|.|TRBJ1-2|TRBV18
TGTGCCAGCTCACCCGGCAGAATCTATGGCTACACCTTC
CASSPGRIYGYTF
>few|.|TRBJ1-2|TRBV7-9
TGTGCCAGCAGCTTAGAACATGTAGGGTTAGGGGGCTACACCTTC
CASSLEHVGLGGYTF
>many|.|TRBJ2-5|TRBV7-6
TGTGCCAGCAGCTTGGGACTCCCTAAAGAGACCCAGTACTTC
CASSLGLPKETQYF
>many|.|TRBJ1-2|TRBV18
TGTGCCAGCTCACCCAGCACCGATACAGGCTATGGCTACACCTTC
CASSPSTDTGYGYTF
>many|TRBD2|TRBJ2-7|TRBV7-2
TGTGCCAGCAGCTTTCGGCTAGCGGGAGGGCCTTCCTACGAGCAGTACTTC
CASSFRLAGGPSYEQYF
>many|.|TRBJ2-7|TRBV20-1
TGCAGTGCTAGATCGCCAGTTGGGTTCGAGCAGTACTTC
CSARSPVGFEQYF
>many|.|TRBJ1-1|TRBV2
TGTGCCAGCTGTACGAGGGATCAGGCTTTCTTT
CASCTRDQAFF
>many|.|TRBJ2-7|TRBV29-1
TGCAGCGTTCTGGGGATCCGGGAGAGACCCTACGAGCAGTACTTC
CSVLGIRERPYEQYF
>many|.|TRBJ2-7|TRBV5-6
TGTGCCAGCAGCTTGGCCGGGAGCTCCTACGAGCAGTACTTC
CASSLAGSSYEQYF
>many|.|TRBJ2-7|TRBV27
TGTGCCAGCAGTCCACTTACCCCCTACGAGCAGTACTTC
CASSPLTPYEQYF
>many|TRBD2|TRBJ2-3|TRBV28
TGTGCCAGCAGTCTACTAGCGGGAGTAGGTACAGATACGCAGTATTTT
CASSLLAGVGTDTQYF
>few|.|TRBJ1-5|TRBV19
TGTGCCAGTAGTACGGCCCGGCAGGTGGCTAGTCAGCCCCAGCATTTT
CASSTARQVASQPQHF
>.|TRBD1|TRBJ1-2|TRBV9
TGTGCCAGCAGCGCCGACCGGGACAGGGGGTACTATGGCTACACCTTC
CASSADRDRGYYGYTF
>.|.|TRBJ1-1|TRBV7-2
TGTGCCAGCAGCCCCGCGACAGGGAACACTGAAGCTTTCTTT
CASSPATGNTEAFF